Below are 15 T cell receptor beta chains sequenced from a single sample in a study of PD-1 blockade in classical Hodgkin lymphoma. Only in-frame clones appear in the TCRdb table, and some are missing; sequencing was by immunoSEQ multiplex PCR. The sample holds 25,000 to 35,000 clones, approximately 94% seen once. Regarding time point: newly diagnosed, previously untreated cHL patient sample. Sequenced: peripheral blood mononuclear cells (PBMCs). These receptors all stem from a human donor with classical Hodgkin lymphoma.

The J gene is TRBJ2-3, the V gene TRBV5-1, with TRBD2 identical over 10 bases. The J segment lost 4 bases and the V segment lost 2 bases, leaving 7 bases of the junction unmatched. Per the germline V gene, CDR1 is SGHRS and CDR2 is YFSETQ. The length of the CDR3 is 16 residues. CDR3 DNA sequence: TGCGCCAGCAGCTTCTCTAGCGGGAGTGGGGCAGATACGCAGTATTTT. Translated, it gives CASSFSSGSGADTQYF.

The V and J genes are TRBV7-9 and TRBJ2-7; a possible D gene is TRBD1 (5 bases). Germline CDR1 and CDR2: SEHNR and FQNEAQ (reference sequence). The CDR3 is 17 residues long. Trimming cost V 2 bases and J 2 bases, with 19 bases left between them. CDR3 coding DNA: TGTGCCAGCAGCTTACTCTCTGCAGGGCCTCAAACCTACGAGCAGTACTTC. It is translated as CASSLLSAGPQTYEQYF.

This chain connects TRBV7-2 to TRBJ1-4, with D unresolved. This CDR3 has 14 residues. Germline loops: CDR1 SGHTA, CDR2 FQGNSA. V was shortened by 2 bases and J by 2 bases, with 6 bases between the two germline ends. CDR3 sequence: CASSLSVTNEKLFF. CDR3 sequence (DNA): TGTGCCAGCAGCTTAAGCGTGACTAATGAAAAACTGTTTTTT.

This chain uses TRBV15 with TRBJ1-5; a possible D gene is TRBD1 (5 bases). V was trimmed by 3 bases and J by 7 bases, leaving 16 bases between them. Germline V gives CDR1 LNHNV, CDR2 YYDKDF (reference sequence). The CDR3 is 15 amino acids. CDR3 amino acids: CATSRGPGQRQPQHF. DNA of the CDR3: TGTGCCACCAGCAGGGGGCCAGGGCAACGGCAGCCCCAGCATTTT.

The chain carries TRBV2 and TRBJ2-7; D not resolved. CDR3 length: 12 residues. Per germline, CDR1 SNHLY and CDR2 FYNNEI. V was shortened by 4 bases and J by 5 bases, with 9 bases between the two germline ends. CDR3 sequence reads: CASSVWVNEQYF. CDR3 sequence (DNA): TGTGCCAGCAGTGTATGGGTTAACGAGCAGTACTTC.

The J gene is TRBJ2-7, the V gene TRBV13; 7 nucleotides align to TRBD2. The J segment lost 2 bases and the V segment lost 5 bases, leaving 3 bases of the junction unmatched. This CDR3 contains 13 residues. CDR1 and CDR2 from the germline V gene are PRHDT and FYEKMQ (reference sequence). The CDR3 region is CASSGGRAYEQYF. CDR3 coding DNA: TGTGCCAGCAGCGGAGGGAGGGCCTACGAGCAGTACTTC.

The chain carries TRBV28 and TRBJ1-2; D not resolved. Trimming stripped 4 bases from V and 5 bases from J, with 8 bases between. The CDR3 is made up of 12 amino acids. Germline loops: CDR1 MDHEN, CDR2 SYDVKM. CDR3: CASSSRRYGYTF. In DNA, the CDR3 is TGTGCCAGCAGTTCCCGGAGGTATGGCTACACCTTC.

The CDR3 nucleotides read TGTGCCAGCAGCTTACAGGGGGTGCATGGCTACACCTTC. Protein sequence: CASSLQGVHGYTF. The V call is TRBV7-2, the J call TRBJ1-2, with 7 positions matching TRBD1. This CDR3 contains 13 residues. CDR1 SGHTA and CDR2 FQGNSA come from the germline V gene. The V segment lost 2 bases and the J segment 6 bases; nucleotides outside the gene matches: 3.

V is TRBV2 and J is TRBJ2-2, with D possibly called TRBD1 or TRBD2 (5 bases each). The ends were cut back, 8 bases at V and 4 bases at J, with 11 bases in the middle. Germline V CDR1 and CDR2: SNHLY, FYNNEI. This CDR3 spans 13 amino acids. The chain's CDR3 is CASHGTSTGELFF. CDR3 nucleotides: TGTGCCAGCCATGGGACGTCCACCGGGGAGCTGTTTTTT.

CDR3 in DNA: TGTGCCAGCAGCCAGGGACTAGCGAGTAGCTCCTACAATGAGCAGTTCTTC. Its translation: CASSQGLASSSYNEQFF. This chain connects TRBV5-4 to TRBJ2-1; TRBD2 matches 10 bases. The V gene end was trimmed by 4 bases and the J gene end by 0 bases; junction bases not matched to a gene: 7. This CDR3 spans 17 amino acids. Germline V gene data show CDR1 as SGHNT and CDR2 as YYREEE (reference sequence).

The gene calls are TRBV2 and TRBJ2-1; TRBD2 agrees at 10 bases. The CDR3 consists of 14 residues. V lost 7 bases and J lost 6; bases outside the gene matches: 6. Per germline, CDR1 SNHLY and CDR2 FYNNEI. CDR3 region: CASTEAGGGNEQFF. The CDR3 region has the DNA TGTGCCAGCACCGAAGCGGGAGGGGGCAATGAGCAGTTCTTC.

The chain uses TRBV5-1 and TRBJ2-5; TRBD2 matches at 8 bases. V was clipped by 0 bases and J by 0 bases; unmatched bases: 4. CDR1 and CDR2 from the germline V gene are SGHRS and YFSETQ. CDR3 size: 16 residues. The CDR3 bases are TGCGCCAGCAGCTTGGTTGGCGGGGGGAACCAAGAGACCCAGTACTTC. Translation: CASSLVGGGNQETQYF.

The rearrangement uses TRBV7-9 and TRBJ2-5; TRBD2 is a possible D gene (5 bases). Germline loops: CDR1 SEHNR, CDR2 FQNEAQ (reference sequence). This CDR3 has 14 residues. V was pared by 3 bases and J by 4 bases, with 12 bases between. The CDR3 reads CASSLRVVGETQYF. The CDR3 region has the DNA TGTGCCAGCAGCTTGAGGGTCGTCGGAGAGACCCAGTACTTC. Based on the CDR3 plus reference TRBV7-9 and TRBJ2-5, the full variable domain is DTGVSQNPRHKITKRGQNVTFRCDPISEHNRLYWYRQTLGQGPEFLTYFQNEAQLEKSRLLSDRFSAERPKGSFSTLEIQRTEQGDSAMYLCASSLRVVGETQYFGPGTRLLVL.

This chain links TRBV19 with TRBJ2-1; maybe TRBD2 (6 bases). The CDR3 sequence is 19 residues long. V gave up 5 bases and J gave up 0 bases, with 23 bases separating them. The germline V gene encodes CDR1 LNHDA and CDR2 SQIVND (reference sequence). In DNA form, the CDR3 reads TGTGCCAGTAGTGCCCGACTGGGCGGAGGGCTTAGCTCCTACAATGAGCAGTTCTTC. As protein: CASSARLGGGLSSYNEQFF.

CDR3 coding DNA: TGCGCCAGCAGCCGAACCGGACGGAAAAACTATGGCTACACCTTC. This gives the protein CASSRTGRKNYGYTF. The V and J genes are TRBV4-1 and TRBJ1-2; D remains unclear. Germline assignment: CDR1 MGHRA and CDR2 YSYEKL. The germline V and J ends were trimmed by 4 bases and 2 bases, with 14 bases remaining between them. The CDR3 totals 15 residues.